The 26 T cell receptor beta chains reported below all come from one sample, sequenced in a study of CD8 T cells in ankylosing spondylitis. Regarding the study as a whole: One TCR beta motif, made up of about 8 highly homologous variants, appeared characteristic of ankylosing spondylitis blood.

Each CDR3 protein gets one entry after TCRdb re-called the 5' RACE reads with MiXCR. The sample carries about 540,000 distinct CDR3 sequences, approximately 11% recorded once. Antigens of these TCRs are unknown. Sequenced input: blood, either unsorted or a sorted T cell fraction (not recorded which). These receptors were obtained from a male donor with ankylosing spondylitis.

This clonotype has ten or more counts. V gene TRBV18 combines with J gene TRBJ2-2, with 11 bases aligning to TRBD1. With 2 bases clipped from V and 3 bases from J, the junction kept 5 bases outside the gene matches. This CDR3 region has 17 residues. Germline V gene sequence: CDR1 KGHSH, CDR2 LQKENI. The CDR3 bases are TGTGCCAGCTCACCAGGGACAGGGGGAACGGACACCGGGGAGCTGTTTTTT. This sequence encodes CASSPGTGGTDTGELFF.

The chain joins TRBV3-1 to TRBJ1-6; D gene unclear. V shed 8 bases and J shed 10 bases, with 12 bases lying between them. The CDR3 consists of 12 residues. CDR1 LGHDT and CDR2 YNNKEL come from the germline V gene (reference sequence). This CDR3 reads CASGRAESPLHF. The CDR3 coding sequence is TGTGCCAGCGGGCGTGCGGAGTCACCCCTCCACTTT.

This clonotype was counted only a few times. This chain links TRBV7-9 with TRBJ2-1; 9 bases agree with TRBD1. This CDR3 is 15 amino acids long. Losses at the gene ends were 4 bases for V and 4 bases for J; bases not matched to a gene: 5. Germline values: CDR1 SEHNR, CDR2 FQNEAQ (reference sequence). The CDR3 DNA sequence: TGTGCCAGCAGCTCACAGGGGGCCCAATACAATGAGCAGTTCTTC. Its protein product is CASSSQGAQYNEQFF. Full variable domain (rest looked up from reference TRBV7-9 and TRBJ2-1): DTGVSQNPRHKITKRGQNVTFRCDPISEHNRLYWYRQTLGQGPEFLTYFQNEAQLEKSRLLSDRFSAERPKGSFSTLEIQRTEQGDSAMYLCASSSQGAQYNEQFFGPGTRLTVL.

The table lists this clonotype with a few counts. The gene calls are TRBV18 and TRBJ2-3; no definite D call. The germline gives CDR1 KGHSH, CDR2 LQKENI. There are 15 residues in the CDR3. With 3 bases removed from V and 5 bases from J, the gap between germline ends came to 15 bases. The CDR3 spells CASSPSATTRDTQYF. The DNA of the CDR3 is TGTGCCAGCTCACCCAGCGCCACCACCAGAGATACGCAGTATTTT.

This clonotype has more than one count but fewer than ten. The CDR3 region is CASSLVLGGPYNEQFF. CDR3 coding DNA: TGTGCCAGCAGCTTAGTTTTGGGGGGTCCATACAATGAGCAGTTCTTC. The rearrangement links TRBV7-2 to TRBJ2-1, with D possibly being TRBD2 (6 bases). The CDR3 is made up of 16 amino acids. Germline CDR1 reads SGHTA; CDR2 reads FQGNSA. With 1 base removed from V and 4 bases from J, the gap between germline ends came to 14 bases.

This clonotype appeared many times. The genes are TRBV29-1 and TRBJ1-1; possible D gene TRBD1, 5 bases. This CDR3 has 16 residues. Trimming removed 8 bases at V and 1 base at J, with 23 bases between. Germline V lookup: CDR1 SQVTM, CDR2 ANQGSEA. As DNA, the CDR3 is TGCAGCTGCAGAGGGGCCCTAGGTCAATCGAACACTGAAGCTTTCTTT. This translates into CSCRGALGQSNTEAFF.

The chain uses TRBV5-1 and TRBJ1-2, with D uncertain. Germline loops: CDR1 SGHRS, CDR2 YFSETQ. The CDR3 covers 13 residues. V was trimmed by 0 bases and J by 6 bases, leaving 9 bases between them. The CDR3 region has the DNA TGCGCCAGCAGCTTGGAAGGTTGGGATGGCTACACCTTC. It is translated as CASSLEGWDGYTF.

The CDR3 protein is CASSRGGAPETQYF. The CDR3 bases are TGTGCCAGCAGCCGAGGGGGAGCTCCAGAGACCCAGTACTTC. The rearrangement joins TRBV4-2 to TRBJ2-5; D possibly corresponds to TRBD1 (6 bases). Per the germline V gene, CDR1 is LGHNA and CDR2 is YNFKEQ. Deletions cut 4 bases from V and 4 bases from J, with 13 bases between. The CDR3 is made up of 14 amino acids.

This clonotype was detected many times. The chain combines TRBV2 with TRBJ1-2; 7 bases line up with TRBD1. The CDR3 is 13 residues long. The V gene end was trimmed by 4 bases and the J gene end by 5 bases; junction bases not matched to a gene: 4. Looked up from germline, CDR1 is SNHLY and CDR2 is FYNNEI. CDR3 sequence (DNA): TGTGCCAGCAGTGGGACGGGACAGTATGGCTACACCTTC. Translating gives CASSGTGQYGYTF.

V is TRBV20-1 and J is TRBJ2-3; 8 nucleotides agree with TRBD1. Germline assignment: CDR1 DFQATT and CDR2 SNEGSKA (reference sequence). The CDR3 consists of 13 residues. V shed 6 bases, J shed 2 bases, and the junction held 4 bases outside the gene matches. The CDR3 here is CSARDRITDTQYF. The DNA of the CDR3 is TGCAGTGCCCGGGACAGGATCACAGATACGCAGTATTTT.

A few counts support this clonotype. V is TRBV20-1 and J is TRBJ1-1; D unresolved. Trimming left V 0 bases short and J 1 base short, with 6 bases between. Germline V lookup: CDR1 DFQATT, CDR2 SNEGSKA (reference sequence). This CDR3 comprises 13 residues. The CDR3 sequence: CSARDYKNTEAFF. The DNA for the CDR3 is TGCAGTGCTAGAGATTACAAGAACACTGAAGCTTTCTTT.

The chain has TRBV5-1 and TRBJ2-7, with 16 bases that match TRBD2. The CDR3 is 17 amino acids. The V gene end was trimmed by 3 bases and the J gene end by 2 bases; junction bases not matched to a gene: 5. Germline V lookup: CDR1 SGHRS, CDR2 YFSETQ. The CDR3 loop reads CASSSGLAGGVTYEQYF. DNA for the CDR3: TGCGCCAGCAGCTCGGGACTAGCGGGAGGGGTTACCTACGAGCAGTACTTC.

The rearrangement uses TRBV20-1 and TRBJ2-3; D ambiguous. CDR3 length: 15 residues. Germline loops: CDR1 DFQATT, CDR2 SNEGSKA (reference sequence). Trimming removed 6 bases at V and 2 bases at J, with 18 bases between. For the CDR3, the DNA is TGCAGTGCGCCTCCCCGTCCAACTAACACAGATACGCAGTATTTT. Its translation is CSAPPRPTNTDTQYF.

This clonotype appeared a few times. This sequence joins TRBV5-1 and TRBJ2-1, with TRBD2 matching 9 bases. Germline assignment: CDR1 SGHRS and CDR2 YFSETQ. V was clipped by 1 base and J by 4 bases; unmatched bases: 3. The CDR3 length is 15 residues. The CDR3 here is CASSLTTSGYNEQFF. The CDR3 nucleotides are TGCGCCAGCAGCTTGACCACTAGCGGGTACAATGAGCAGTTCTTC.

This clonotype was detected ten times or more. The chain recombines TRBV27 with TRBJ2-7; D is perhaps TRBD1 (6 bases). The CDR3 length is 15 residues. In germline, CDR1 is MNHEY, CDR2 SMNVEV (reference sequence). V was trimmed by 0 bases and J by 4 bases, leaving 13 bases between them. CDR3 DNA: TGTGCCAGCAGTTTATCGACAGGTCAAGGTTACGAGCAGTACTTC. It is translated as CASSLSTGQGYEQYF.

The rearrangement joins TRBV25-1 to TRBJ2-5; D is unclear. CDR3 length: 13 amino acids. From germline, CDR1 is MGHDK and CDR2 SYGVNS. Between the trimmed V and J ends, which lost 0 bases and 1 base, there was a span of 3 bases. The DNA for the CDR3 is TGTGCCAGCAGTGAATACGCCCAAGAGACCCAGTACTTC. This sequence encodes CASSEYAQETQYF.

This clonotype was counted many times. The genes are TRBV12-3 or TRBV12-4 and TRBJ2-1; D is unresolved. Trimming cost V 5 bases and J 5 bases, with 13 bases left between them. There are 14 residues in the CDR3. For the CDR3, the DNA is TGTGCCAGCAGTCTCCTGGACCTCCACAATGAGCAGTTCTTC. Its protein product is CASSLLDLHNEQFF.

The gene calls are TRBV14 and TRBJ2-7; 7 bases match TRBD1. Germline V gene sequence: CDR1 SGHDN, CDR2 FVKESK. The CDR3 spans 14 residues. V lost 4 bases to trimming and J lost 1 base; unmatched junction nucleotides: 4. The DNA of the CDR3 is TGTGCCAGCAGCCTCCGGACAGGTTCCTACGAGCAGTACGTC. Amino acids: CASSLRTGSYEQYV.

Worth noting for this clonotype: Just one base apart from a much larger clone, this may be a read error. The V gene is TRBV12-3 or TRBV12-4, the J gene TRBJ2-1, with D possibly being TRBD1 (6 bases). Trimming removed 6 bases at V and 10 bases at J, with 13 bases between. The CDR3 length is 12 residues. The DNA for the CDR3 is TGTGCCAGCAGGTACGTTAGGGGGGAGCAGTTCTTC. It codes for CASRYVRGEQFF.

Many counts were recorded for this clonotype. This chain uses TRBV5-6 with TRBJ2-3; 7 positions agree with TRBD2. V shed 4 bases, J shed 5 bases, and the junction held 7 bases outside the gene matches. CDR3 size: 14 residues. Per the germline V gene, CDR1 is SGHDT and CDR2 is YYEEEE. The CDR3 protein is CASSPGGLGDTQYF. DNA of the CDR3: TGTGCCAGCAGCCCAGGAGGACTAGGAGATACGCAGTATTTT.

V is TRBV11-1 and J is TRBJ1-3; 8 nucleotides align to TRBD1. The CDR3 runs to 18 residues. With V trimmed by 5 bases and J by 0 bases, 12 bases remained unmatched. Germline values: CDR1 SGHAT, CDR2 FQDESV (reference sequence). CDR3 bases: TGTGCCAGCAGCCCGGGACAGGCGACTTTATTCTCTGGAAACACCATATATTTT. It specifies CASSPGQATLFSGNTIYF.

This clonotype has at least ten counts. The genes are TRBV29-1 and TRBJ1-2; the match to TRBD1 covers 8 bases. CDR1 and CDR2 (germline): SQVTM, ANQGSEA. The CDR3 contains 14 residues. With V trimmed by 4 bases and J by 4 bases, 8 bases remained unmatched. The CDR3 protein is CSVGGKGQGYGYTF. In nucleotides, the CDR3 is TGCAGCGTTGGGGGCAAAGGACAGGGCTATGGCTACACCTTC.

The sample holds many counts of this clonotype. The gene calls are TRBV5-1 and TRBJ1-2, with D unclear. In germline, CDR1 is SGHRS, CDR2 YFSETQ. The CDR3 runs 13 residues. V was shortened by 4 bases and J by 4 bases, with 11 bases between the two germline ends. Here the CDR3 reads CASSDRVSYGYTF. CDR3 sequence (DNA): TGCGCCAGCAGCGATAGGGTTTCCTATGGCTACACCTTC.

This clonotype was counted many times. The CDR3 bases are TGTGCCAGCAGCGTGGGGACTAGCGGATACAATGAGCAGTTCTTC. Translated, it gives CASSVGTSGYNEQFF. V gene TRBV11-2 combines with J gene TRBJ2-1; 11 nucleotides align to TRBD2. The CDR3 runs 15 residues. CDR1 is SGHAT, CDR2 FQNNGV, per germline. With 5 bases clipped from V and 4 bases from J, the junction kept 4 bases outside the gene matches.

This clonotype was picked up a small number of times. This rearrangement joins TRBV4-1 to TRBJ1-5; D remains ambiguous. Germline V gives CDR1 MGHRA, CDR2 YSYEKL. Between the trimmed V and J ends, which lost 0 bases and 3 bases, there was a span of 3 bases. This CDR3 is 13 amino acids long. The CDR3, as DNA: TGCGCCAGCAGCCAAGATAACAATCAGCCCCAGCATTTT. Its translation is CASSQDNNQPQHF.

This clonotype was detected only a few times. The chain employs TRBV15 and TRBJ2-5; TRBD1 matches 7 bases. V lost 1 base, J lost 1 base, and 6 bases stayed unmatched. The CDR3 loop spans 16 amino acids. The germline V gene encodes CDR1 LNHNV and CDR2 YYDKDF (reference sequence). The CDR3: CATSRGGTDSQETQYF. In nucleotides, the CDR3 is TGTGCCACCAGCAGAGGAGGGACAGACTCCCAAGAGACCCAGTACTTC.